The rows below give T cell receptor beta chains drawn from one sample of a study of blood T cell repertoires in COVID-19. Libraries were prepared by immunoSEQ multiplex PCR; TCRdb keeps only in-frame clonotypes and omits some of them. The sample carries about 50,000 clones, 65% to 90% recorded once. Input material: peripheral blood. The receptors here all came from an elderly woman with COVID-19, enrolled during active disease. Each CDR3 is given with its conserved first and last residue. D genes are given only for firm matches. The size of a clone is reported for some rows only, either as once, few or many, or as a class for expanded clones.

CDR3nt | CDR3aa | abundance | j_gene | v_gene | d_gene
TGTGCCAGCAGCTCTGGGACGACCGGGCGGGGTGAAAAACTGTTTTTT | CASSSGTTGRGEKLFF | - | TRBJ1-4 | TRBV5-4 | -
TGTGCCAGCAGCGTAGGCAATACAGGGGACGAAGAGACCCAGTACTTC | CASSVGNTGDEETQYF | - | TRBJ2-5 | TRBV9 | TRBD1
TGTGCCAGCTCACATCCCCAAGGCGAGGGGGTGAACACTGAAGCTTTCTTT | CASSHPQGEGVNTEAFF | - | TRBJ1-1 | TRBV18 | -
TGTGCCAGCTCAACAAATAGCGGGAGGGCCCAAGAGACCCAGTACTTC | CASSTNSGRAQETQYF | - | TRBJ2-5 | TRBV18 | TRBD2
TGTGCCAGCAGGTCTACAGGGGGCCGCACCTATTATGGCTACACCTTC | CASRSTGGRTYYGYTF | - | TRBJ1-2 | TRBV28 | TRBD1
TGTGCCAGCAGTTTCGCCACGGGCGGGCGACAGCCCCAGCATTTT | CASSFATGGRQPQHF | - | TRBJ1-5 | TRBV28 | -
TGTGCCAGCAGTGACAAGGCAGGTTATAACGAGCAGTACTTC | CASSDKAGYNEQYF | - | TRBJ2-7 | TRBV2 | -
TGTGCCAGTTGTAGCGGGGGCACAGATACGCAGTATTTT | CASCSGGTDTQYF | - | TRBJ2-3 | TRBV28 | TRBD2
TGTGCCAGCAGCTTTGGAGGGGTAGATGGCTACACCTTC | CASSFGGVDGYTF | - | TRBJ1-2 | TRBV7-9 | -
TGTGCCAGCAGTTCCCCGGGGGTTCGGACTGAAGCTTTCTTT | CASSSPGVRTEAFF | once | TRBJ1-1 | TRBV28 | -
TGTGCCACCAGTGTAGAAGATCCCCCCCATGAGCAGTTCTTC | CATSVEDPPHEQFF | - | TRBJ2-1 | TRBV24-1 | -
TGTGCCAGCTCGCCAGCGGGGGTCGGGCCCGGGCTTTTT | CASSPAGVGPGLF | - | TRBJ1-4 | TRBV18 | -
TGTGCCAGCACATCAAAGCGGGGAGGGGGGGCGGTTCAGCCCCAGCATTTT | CASTSKRGGGAVQPQHF | - | TRBJ1-5 | TRBV2 | -
TGCGCCAGCAGTCCTACACCGGGATTGAACACTGAAGCTTTCTTT | CASSPTPGLNTEAFF | - | TRBJ1-1 | TRBV4-1 | -
TGTGCCAGCAGTTACGAGGAGGGAATAGGCACTGAAGCTTTCTTT | CASSYEEGIGTEAFF | - | TRBJ1-1 | TRBV6-5 | -
TGTGCCAGCAGTGTACAGGGCAGGTCTACTACCGGGGAGCTGTTTTTT | CASSVQGRSTTGELFF | - | TRBJ2-2 | TRBV6-4 | -
TGTGCCAGCAGACGGGACAGCAACACTGAAGCTTTCTTT | CASRRDSNTEAFF | - | TRBJ1-1 | TRBV12-3/TRBV12-4 | TRBD1
TGTGCCAGCTCAAAATCAGGGGGCGTTGCCGGGGAGCTGTTTTTT | CASSKSGGVAGELFF | few | TRBJ2-2 | TRBV18 | TRBD1
TGTGCCAGCAGCCCCAGTAGCGGGAGAGGGGGGGCTGGTGAGCAGTTCTTC | CASSPSSGRGGAGEQFF | - | TRBJ2-1 | TRBV11-3 | TRBD2
TGTGCCAGCAGGGGGGGGGTTCCCTACGAGCAGTACTTC | CASRGGVPYEQYF | - | TRBJ2-7 | TRBV11-3 | TRBD2
TGCGCCAGCAGCCAGGGGCAGGGGAGCAATCAGCCCCAGCATTTT | CASSQGQGSNQPQHF | - | TRBJ1-5 | TRBV4-1 | -
TGTGCCAGCAGCCCTCGGGACAGGGTGGACACTGAAGCTTTCTTT | CASSPRDRVDTEAFF | - | TRBJ1-1 | TRBV7-9 | TRBD1
TGTGCCAGCTCAGGGACTACCTACTACGAGCAGTACTTC | CASSGTTYYEQYF | - | TRBJ2-7 | TRBV27 | TRBD2
TGTGCCAGTAGTATTGGACGGGAGAGGAGCAATCAGCCCCAGCATTTT | CASSIGRERSNQPQHF | - | TRBJ1-5 | TRBV19 | -
TGTGCCAGCAGACCCTTAGCGGGAGGCTACGAGCAGTACTTC | CASRPLAGGYEQYF | - | TRBJ2-7 | TRBV6-5 | TRBD2
TGCGCCAGCAGCCCCCAGGCGGGAGTGGTAGATACGCAGTATTTT | CASSPQAGVVDTQYF | - | TRBJ2-3 | TRBV5-1 | TRBD2
TGTGCCAGCAGTCAGGACGGGGGGCGGCAGCCCCAGCATTTT | CASSQDGGRQPQHF | - | TRBJ1-5 | TRBV2 | -